This T cell receptor (beta chain) originates from a study of shared clonotypes between healthy human individuals. Across the study: Per donor, CD8 memory used one plate, CD8 naive used two, CD4 memory used three and CD4 naive used three.

The table came from immunoSEQ multiplex PCR; TCRdb's copy has only in-frame clones and leaves some out. Of 2 million or so clones listed, approximately 94% are singletons. The naive CD8 population came from CD45RO-negative cells selected for CCR7, without terminally differentiated effector memory CD45RA+ cells. Germline V CDR1 and CDR2: SGHDT, YYEEEE. V dropped 1 base and J dropped 7 bases, with 6 bases sitting between them. The CDR3 is 12 residues long. The V and J genes are TRBV5-6 and TRBJ2-1; D gene unclear. This sequence originates from a man aged 18 to 29 in good health. Sequences were obtained from naive CD8+ T cells sorted from blood. Here the CDR3 DNA reads TGTGCCAGCAGCTTGATAGTGAATGAGCAGTTCTTC. Its translation: CASSLIVNEQFF.